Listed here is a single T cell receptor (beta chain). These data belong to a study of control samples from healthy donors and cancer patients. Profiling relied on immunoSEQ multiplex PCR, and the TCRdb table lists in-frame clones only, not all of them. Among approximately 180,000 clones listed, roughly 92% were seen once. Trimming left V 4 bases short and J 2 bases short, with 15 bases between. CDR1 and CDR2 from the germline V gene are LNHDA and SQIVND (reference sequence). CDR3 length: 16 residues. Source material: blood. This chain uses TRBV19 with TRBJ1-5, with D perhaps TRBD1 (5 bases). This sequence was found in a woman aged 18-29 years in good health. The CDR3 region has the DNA TGTGCCAGTAGTAAGCCAAGGGGTAGGGGCAATCAGCCCCAGCATTTT. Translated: CASSKPRGRGNQPQHF.